The entry that follows covers one TCR beta chain sequence. Only in-frame clones appear in the TCRdb table, and some are missing; sequencing was by immunoSEQ multiplex PCR. Altogether roughly 670,000 clones are present, just under 90% being singletons, with the ten largest covering approximately 0.25%. This sample was taken from a study of blood T cell repertoires in COVID-19. This clonotype originated in a woman under 30 with acute or convalescent COVID-19. Source material: peripheral blood.

CDR3 DNA: TGTGCCAGCAGTTTCGCAAGCGGAGCGAGGGGAGGAAAAAGAAACTATGGCTACACCTTC. It yields the protein CASSFASGARGGKRNYGYTF. This chain joins TRBV6-2 or TRBV6-3 and TRBJ1-2, with a weak D call TRBD1 (5 bases). V was trimmed by 4 bases and J by 2 bases, leaving 29 bases between them. The germline CDR1 and CDR2 sequences are MNHEY and SVGEGT. The CDR3 spans 20 residues.